This T cell receptor beta chain was identified in a study of blood T cells in healthy people across ages. Germline CDR1 and CDR2: SGHVS and FNYEAQ. The CDR3 runs 16 residues. V lost 5 bases to trimming and J lost 5 bases; unmatched junction nucleotides: 11. Total RNA was extracted at no less than 6 micrograms per sample. Comments on this clonotype: What it binds is unknown.

Next came a second PCR, run for about 7 to 12 cycles, which used a sample-barcoded 5' primer along with a J-beta primer mix. A single record per CDR3 protein comes from TCRdb applying MiXCR to the 5' RACE reads. Here the sample spans about 1,500,000 distinct CDR3 sequences, under 30% being singletons. The study's findings and limits: There were more naive CD4+ cells and higher diversity in long-lived donors than in aged donors. A roughly linear age-dependent decrease characterized TCR beta diversity per million T cells. The study could not conclusively compare naive and antigen-experienced cells, given its unsorted PBMCs.

This TCR came from a woman aged 25 to 39 in good health. The rearrangement joins TRBV7-6 to TRBJ2-1; 8 positions agree with TRBD1. The specimen was blood. CDR3: CASSVPGGRFDNEQFF. CDR3 sequence (DNA): TGTGCCAGCAGCGTCCCAGGGGGCAGGTTTGACAATGAGCAGTTCTTC.